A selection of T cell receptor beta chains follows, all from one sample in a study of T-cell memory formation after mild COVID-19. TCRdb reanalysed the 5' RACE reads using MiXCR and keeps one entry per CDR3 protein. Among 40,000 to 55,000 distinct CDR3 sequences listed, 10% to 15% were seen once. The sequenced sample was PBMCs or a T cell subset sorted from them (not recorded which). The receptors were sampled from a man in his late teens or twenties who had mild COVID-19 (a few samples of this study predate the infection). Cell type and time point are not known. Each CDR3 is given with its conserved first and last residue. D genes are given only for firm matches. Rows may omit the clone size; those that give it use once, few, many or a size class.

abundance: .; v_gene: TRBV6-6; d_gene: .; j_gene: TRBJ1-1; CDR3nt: TGTGCCAGCCAGCCCCCGGATCTAACTGAAGCTTTCTTT; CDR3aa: CASQPPDLTEAFF
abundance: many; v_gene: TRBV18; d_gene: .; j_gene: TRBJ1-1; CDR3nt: TGTGCCAGCTCACCAAGGAATTTGAACACTGAAGCTTTCTTT; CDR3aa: CASSPRNLNTEAFF
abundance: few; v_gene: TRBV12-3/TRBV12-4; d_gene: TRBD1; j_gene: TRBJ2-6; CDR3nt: TGTGCCAGCAGTTCACGGACAGGGCTTGGATCTGGGGCCAACGTCCTGACTTTC; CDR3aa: CASSSRTGLGSGANVLTF
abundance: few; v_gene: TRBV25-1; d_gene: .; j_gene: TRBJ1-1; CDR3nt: TGTGCCAGCTCCTGGGGCAGAGGCAACACTGAAGCTTTCTTT; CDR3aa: CASSWGRGNTEAFF
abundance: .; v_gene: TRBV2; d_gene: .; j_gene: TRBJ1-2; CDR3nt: TGTGCCAGCAGTGAACAGGATTCTGGCTACACCTTC; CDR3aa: CASSEQDSGYTF
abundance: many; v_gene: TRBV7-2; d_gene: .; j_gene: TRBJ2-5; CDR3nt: TGTGCCAGCAGTTTCCCGGGGTTTCGGGAGACCCAGTACTTC; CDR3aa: CASSFPGFRETQYF
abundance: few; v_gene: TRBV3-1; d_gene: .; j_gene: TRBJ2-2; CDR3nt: TGTGCCAGCAGCCTCTCTATACTACCGGGACATCTAAACACCGGGGAGCTGTTTTTT; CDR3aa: CASSLSILPGHLNTGELFF
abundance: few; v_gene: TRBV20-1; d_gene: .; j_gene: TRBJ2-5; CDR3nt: TGCAGTGCTAATAGAGGTTGGGAGACCCAGTACTTC; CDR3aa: CSANRGWETQYF
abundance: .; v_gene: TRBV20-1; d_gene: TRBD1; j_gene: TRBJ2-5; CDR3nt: TGCAGTGCTAGAAGGGGGACAGGAGGACAGACCCAGTACTTC; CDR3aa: CSARRGTGGQTQYF
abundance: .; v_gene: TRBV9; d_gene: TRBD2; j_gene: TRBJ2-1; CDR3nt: TGTGCCAGCAGCGGGGGGGAGGGTTTGACCCATGAGCAGTTCTTC; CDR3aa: CASSGGEGLTHEQFF
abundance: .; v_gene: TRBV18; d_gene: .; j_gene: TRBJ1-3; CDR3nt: TGTGCCAGCTCACCTCGGGCAGGTTTCCTCTCTGGAAACACCATATATTTT; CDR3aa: CASSPRAGFLSGNTIYF
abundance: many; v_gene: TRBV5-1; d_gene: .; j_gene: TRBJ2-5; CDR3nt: TGCGCCAGCAGCCCGGACCCGAACACAGAGACCCAGTACTTC; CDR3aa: CASSPDPNTETQYF
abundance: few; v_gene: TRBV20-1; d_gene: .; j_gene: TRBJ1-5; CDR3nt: TGCAGTGCTAGAGATCCCGGTCAGCCCCAGCATTTT; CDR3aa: CSARDPGQPQHF
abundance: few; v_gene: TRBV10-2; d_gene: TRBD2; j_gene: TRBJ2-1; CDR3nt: TGCGCCAGCAGTGAGTCGATTTCGCTAGCGGGGAGCAATGAGCAGTTCTTC; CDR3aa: CASSESISLAGSNEQFF